A single sample gave rise to the 6 T cell receptor beta chains below, sequenced in a study of radiotherapy plus CTLA-4 blockade in lung cancer (dated by TCRdb to the late 2010s). The method behind the library was the immunoSEQ multiplex PCR assay. As stored in TCRdb, this immuneACCESS dataset retains in-frame rearrangements with V and J assigned. A fraction of the clones does not appear; measured against another copy, unresolved V genes explain less than half of the discrepancy, and the remainder lacks a known reason. The sample table records over 60,000 clones; roughly 84% of these occur just once. Roughly two fifths of the sample belongs to the ten largest clones. The source material was peripheral blood, sampled from a patient treated with radiotherapy plus ipilimumab. Receptors were obtained from a human donor with non-small cell lung cancer that progressed on radiotherapy plus ipilimumab.

The rearrangement uses TRBV10-2 and TRBJ2-2, with 12 bases identical to TRBD2. Germline assignment: CDR1 WSHSY and CDR2 SAAADI. There are 16 residues in the CDR3. The V gene end was trimmed by 5 bases and the J gene end by 6 bases; junction bases not matched to a gene: 7. CDR3 amino acids: CASSSWTSGVSGELFF. CDR3 coding DNA: TGCGCCAGCAGTTCCTGGACTAGCGGGGTTTCCGGGGAGCTGTTTTTT.

The count of this clone is one. The V and J genes are TRBV28 and TRBJ2-7; 7 bases fit TRBD1. V was clipped by 4 bases and J by 1 base; unmatched bases: 7. CDR1 is MDHEN and CDR2 is SYDVKM in the germline V gene. The CDR3 has 15 amino acids. The CDR3 spells CASSSSGTASYEQYF. CDR3 nucleotides: TGTGCCAGCAGTTCATCCGGGACAGCTTCCTACGAGCAGTACTTC.

This rearrangement joins TRBV4-1 to TRBJ2-2, with unresolved D. Trimming left V 6 bases short and J 6 bases short, with 14 bases between. CDR1 and CDR2 from the germline V gene are MGHRA and YSYEKL. The CDR3 covers 14 residues. In DNA, the CDR3 is TGCGCCAGCAGGTCAAACGGATGGGCCGGGGAGCTGTTTTTT. This encodes CASRSNGWAGELFF.

Points on this clone: Other DNA sequences within the sample encode an identical CDR3. This rearrangement joins TRBV6-1 to TRBJ1-4, with D unclear. Trimming shortened V by 4 bases and J by 5 bases, and 8 bases separated the two germline ends. There are 13 residues in the CDR3. Germline V gene lookup returns CDR1 MNHNS and CDR2 SASEGT. The CDR3, as DNA: TGTGCCAGCAGTGGAGGGCCGAATGAAAAACTGTTTTTT. It specifies CASSGGPNEKLFF.

The chain carries TRBV28 and TRBJ2-5; unclear D gene. Per germline, CDR1 MDHEN and CDR2 SYDVKM. V was clipped by 5 bases and J by 3 bases, with 13 bases between them. The CDR3 runs to 14 residues. CDR3 DNA: TGTGCCAGCAGTACCCGGACGGAAAAAGAGACCCAGTACTTC. This translates into CASSTRTEKETQYF.

V gene TRBV6-1 combines with J gene TRBJ1-5, with D unresolved. The V gene lost 4 bases and the J gene lost 3 bases, with 7 bases spanning the gap. Germline lookup yields CDR1 MNHNS and CDR2 SASEGT. The length of the CDR3 is 13 residues. Written as DNA, the CDR3 is TGTGCCAGCAGTGGGGAGGCCAATCAGCCCCAGCATTTT. Translation: CASSGEANQPQHF.